This T cell receptor (beta chain) was documented in a study of spatial heterogeneity in lung cancer (dated by TCRdb to between 2019 and 2020). Context from the whole study: Beta-chain transcripts were consistently detected in greater numbers than alpha-chain transcripts, which likely reflected higher beta-chain transcript abundance. In the raw uncorrected reads, each unique combination of TCR and UMI appeared on average more than ten times. In non-small cell lung cancer, the study quantitatively compared TCR alpha and beta repertoires across several tumor regions, matched nontumor lung, and blood. The study linked features of the TCR repertoire to counts of nonsynonymous mutations, which were determined by whole-exome sequencing of tumor tissue. At surgery, both alpha and beta chains were TCR-sequenced in fewer than 250 tumor regions, about 64 matched nontumor lung samples and 56 PBMC samples.

This clonotype was seen ten or more times. Its antigen is unknown. No base qualities exist here, and no much larger clone lies one base off it. Receptors were amplified or captured by 5' RACE. Sequenced using a NextSeq 500. To allow correction of PCR and sequencing errors, the TCR library protocol tagged every TCR cDNA molecule with a unique molecular identifier. Under the source paper's analysis protocol: TCR identification, UMI-based error correction and CDR3 extraction were performed with Decombinator tools. Expanded TCRs were defined as those above a frequency of 2 per 1,000, corresponding to the top 1% of the tumor frequency distribution. Each repertoire was subsampled 100 times to 5,000 TCRs, after which Renyi diversity was computed with the R vegan package. CDR3 similarity networks were constructed using string-kernel similarity of amino acid triplets, with links drawn between CDR3s whose pairwise similarity was above 0.82. TCRdb trimmed public reads at Q25 via fastp, called clones via MiXCR and kept in-frame beta chains. Each entry merges the rows of one CDR3 protein and shows their most common DNA and genes. The V and J calls come from TCRdb's annotation, not from the publication. The sample table records some 45,000 distinct CDR3 sequences; approximately 10% of these occur just once. The ten largest clones represent around 42% of the sample.

Summary of the overall study and its limitations: Ubiquitous expanded tumor TCRs were found in blood more often at tumor resection than at routine follow-up. Additional single-cell paired TCR alpha and beta sequencing was considered necessary to confirm, at a functional level, the hypothesis that regional TCRs recognize regional mutations.

This specimen's time point label, interpreted: sample taken at primary tumor resection. Without any cell sorting, TCR sequencing was performed on whole RNA extracted either from tumor and nontumor lung tissue or from cryopreserved PBMC samples. The donors were 65 to 85 patients from the lung TRACERx cohort who had early-stage, untreated non-small cell lung cancer. Only patients with enough RNA available from two or more tumor regions were chosen for TCR sequencing. The CDR3 goes from the cysteine to the phenylalanine over 16 residues. Just CDR3 DNA is preserved here, 48 bases in frame from base 1. V and J are trimmed by 3 bases and 1 base, and the gene matches miss 4 bases of the junction.

The rearrangement joined TRBV12-3 or TRBV12-4 to TRBJ2-2; TRBD2 aligns with 8 central bases. The specimen was PBMCs, collected at surgery. The clonotype originates from a female donor with early-stage non-small cell lung cancer. In nucleotides, the sequence is TGTGCCAGCAGTTTGGCGGGAGGCGTGAACACCGGGGAGCTGTTTTTT. Its product reads: CASSLAGGVNTGELFF.